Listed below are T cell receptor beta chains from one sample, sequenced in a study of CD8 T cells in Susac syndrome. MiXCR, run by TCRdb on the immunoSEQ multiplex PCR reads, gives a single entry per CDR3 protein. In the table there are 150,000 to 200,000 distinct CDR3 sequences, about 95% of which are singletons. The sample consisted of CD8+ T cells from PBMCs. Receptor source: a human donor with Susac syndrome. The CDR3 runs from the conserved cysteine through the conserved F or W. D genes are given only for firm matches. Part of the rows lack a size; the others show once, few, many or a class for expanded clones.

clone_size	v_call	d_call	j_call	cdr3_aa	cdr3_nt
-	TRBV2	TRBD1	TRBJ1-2	CASSSTGAVYGYTF	TGTGCCAGCAGCTCGACAGGGGCGGTCTATGGCTACACCTTC
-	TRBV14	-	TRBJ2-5	CASSQDRGVKETQYF	TGTGCCAGCAGCCAAGACCGCGGGGTGAAAGAGACCCAGTACTTC
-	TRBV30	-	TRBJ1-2	CACSRNLQGNYGYTF	TGTGCCTGTTCCCGCAACCTACAGGGAAACTATGGCTACACCTTC
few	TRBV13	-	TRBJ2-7	CASSRSGSPYEQYF	TGTGCCAGCAGCCGGTCCGGAAGTCCCTACGAGCAGTACTTC
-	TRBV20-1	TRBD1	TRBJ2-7	CSALPTGISHEQYF	TGCAGTGCTTTACCGACAGGGATTTCCCACGAGCAGTACTTC
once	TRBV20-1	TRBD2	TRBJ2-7	CSARLAGVPEQYF	TGCAGTGCCAGACTAGCGGGAGTCCCCGAGCAGTACTTC
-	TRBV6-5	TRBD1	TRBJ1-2	CASSYMGQLNYGYTF	TGTGCCAGCAGTTACATGGGACAGCTGAACTATGGCTACACCTTC
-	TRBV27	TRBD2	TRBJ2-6	CAARGGVSGANVLTF	TGTGCCGCGAGGGGAGGGGTGTCCGGGGCCAACGTCCTGACTTTC
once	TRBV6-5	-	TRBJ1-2	CASSYSEGSYGYTF	TGTGCCAGCAGTTACTCGGAGGGGAGCTATGGCTACACCTTC
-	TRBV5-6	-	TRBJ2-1	CASSRSVQELGYNEQFF	TGTGCCAGCAGCCGAAGTGTTCAGGAGTTAGGGTACAATGAGCAGTTCTTC
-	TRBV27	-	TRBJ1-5	CASSFGGPNQPQHF	TGTGCCAGCAGTTTTGGGGGACCGAATCAGCCCCAGCATTTT
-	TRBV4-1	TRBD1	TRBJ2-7	CASSQGTGVRSYEQYF	TGCGCCAGCAGCCAGGGGACAGGGGTAAGATCCTACGAGCAGTACTTC
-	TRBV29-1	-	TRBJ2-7	CSVVSGPQSYEQYF	TGCAGCGTTGTGTCGGGGCCCCAATCCTACGAGCAGTACTTC
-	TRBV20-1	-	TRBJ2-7	CSVGASSYEQYF	TGCAGTGTCGGTGCTAGCTCCTACGAGCAGTACTTC
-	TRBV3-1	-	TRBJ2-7	CASSPNGASGYEQYF	TGTGCCAGCAGCCCCAATGGGGCCTCGGGCTACGAGCAGTACTTC
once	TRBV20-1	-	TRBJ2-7	CSVTTSRENEQYF	TGCAGTGTCACGACAAGCCGGGAGAACGAGCAGTACTTC